This TCR beta chain was recovered during a study of spatial heterogeneity in lung cancer. TCRdb passed the 5' RACE reads through MiXCR, listing each CDR3 protein once. The data contain about 82,000 distinct CDR3 sequences, around an eighth of them singletons. CDR3 length: 17 amino acids. The junction had 10 bases not matched to a gene; V was cut back by 0 bases and J by 6 bases. Germline-derived CDR1 and CDR2 are DFQATT and SNEGSKA (reference sequence). Noted time point: sample taken at primary tumor resection. Whole RNA, which was extracted from tumor, nontumor lung tissue or frozen PBMC, was sequenced without any cell sorting.

This receptor was identified in a male donor with early-stage non-small cell lung cancer. The chain combines TRBV20-1 with TRBJ1-5; 11 positions match TRBD1. The material was PBMCs, obtained at surgery. For the CDR3, the DNA is TGCAGTGCTAGAGATCGGAACCGGGACAGGGGGACTCAGCCCCAGCATTTT. It codes for CSARDRNRDRGTQPQHF.